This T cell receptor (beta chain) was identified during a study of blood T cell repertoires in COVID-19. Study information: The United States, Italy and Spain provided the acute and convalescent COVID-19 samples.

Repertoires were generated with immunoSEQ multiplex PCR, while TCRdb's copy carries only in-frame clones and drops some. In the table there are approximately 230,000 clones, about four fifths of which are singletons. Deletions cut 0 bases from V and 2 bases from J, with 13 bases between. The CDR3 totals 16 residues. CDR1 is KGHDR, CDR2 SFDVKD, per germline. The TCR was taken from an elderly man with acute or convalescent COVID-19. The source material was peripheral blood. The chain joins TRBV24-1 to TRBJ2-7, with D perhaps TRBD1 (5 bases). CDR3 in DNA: TGTGCCACCAGTGATTTGCGATTGCCAGGGCCCTACGAGCAGTACTTC. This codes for CATSDLRLPGPYEQYF.